These 22 T cell receptor beta chains share one sample of origin, sequenced in a study of blood T cell repertoires in COVID-19. Profiled with immunoSEQ multiplex PCR; TCRdb holds only in-frame clones, not every one. The sample lists approximately 220,000 clones, 80% occurring once. Sequences were obtained from PBMCs or T cells enriched from blood (not recorded which). The receptor set was obtained from a woman between 35 and 50 years old with acute COVID-19.

This clone occurred a few times. The chain joins TRBV5-1 to TRBJ2-7; D ambiguous. The CDR3 extends over 14 amino acids. Deletions cut 4 bases from V and 1 base from J, with 12 bases between. CDR1 is SGHRS and CDR2 is YFSETQ in the germline V gene. The CDR3 DNA follows: TGCGCCAGCAGCGACCTGGGCACATCCTACGAGCAGTACTTC. This codes for CASSDLGTSYEQYF. Combining the CDR3 with reference TRBV5-1 and TRBJ2-7 gives the whole variable domain KAGVTQTPRYLIKTRGQQVTLSCSPISGHRSVSWYQQTPGQGLQFLFEYFSETQRNKGNFPGRFSGRQFSNSRSEMNVSTLELGDSALYLCASSDLGTSYEQYFGPGTRLTVT.

The rearrangement joins TRBV14 to TRBJ2-7; possibly TRBD2 for D (5 bases). Trimming shortened V by 0 bases and J by 2 bases, and 11 bases separated the two germline ends. CDR3 size: 15 residues. Germline V gives CDR1 SGHDN, CDR2 FVKESK. The CDR3 reads CASSQDMVATYEQYF. DNA for the CDR3: TGTGCCAGCAGCCAAGACATGGTAGCGACCTACGAGCAGTACTTC.

The chain couples TRBV5-5 to TRBJ1-1; the match to TRBD1 covers 8 bases. The V gene's germline CDR1 is SGHKS and CDR2 YYEKEE (reference sequence). The J segment lost 4 bases and the V segment lost 1 base, leaving 3 bases of the junction unmatched. The CDR3 has 14 residues. Written as DNA, the CDR3 is TGTGCCAGCAGCTTGTTACAGGGGGGCACTGAAGCTTTCTTT. It encodes CASSLLQGGTEAFF.

This chain connects TRBV19 to TRBJ2-3, with 9 bases matching TRBD2. Germline V CDR1 and CDR2: LNHDA, SQIVND (reference sequence). The CDR3 consists of 18 residues. V shed 2 bases and J 3 bases; nucleotides not matched to a gene: 12. This CDR3 is CASSISRGGTYPTDTQYF. The CDR3 DNA reads as TGTGCCAGTAGTATATCGCGGGGGGGAACCTACCCTACAGATACGCAGTATTTT. The full variable domain, rest sourced from reference TRBV19 and TRBJ2-3, is DGGITQSPKYLFRKEGQNVTLSCEQNLNHDAMYWYRQDPGQGLRLIYYSQIVNDFQKGDIAEGYSVSREKKESFPLTVTSAQKNPTAFYLCASSISRGGTYPTDTQYFGPGTRLTVL.

CDR3 coding DNA: TGCGCCAGCAGCCAAGGGAGACAGGGTGGGAATGAAGCTTTCTTT. Its translation is CASSQGRQGGNEAFF. This chain links TRBV4-1 with TRBJ1-1, with 7 bases aligning to TRBD1. The CDR3 is 15 amino acids. V shed 1 base, J shed 7 bases, and the junction held 9 bases outside the gene matches. In germline, CDR1 is MGHRA, CDR2 YSYEKL.

The rearrangement joins TRBV19 to TRBJ1-1, with D perhaps matching TRBD1 (5 bases). The CDR3 spans 17 residues. Germline V gene data show CDR1 as LNHDA and CDR2 as SQIVND (reference sequence). V lost 1 base and J 4 bases, leaving 19 bases between the germline ends. The CDR3 loop reads CASSIAFRGRGATEAFF. Here the CDR3 DNA reads TGTGCCAGTAGTATAGCATTCCGTGGTAGGGGCGCCACTGAAGCTTTCTTT.

This clone was counted only a few times. Other DNA variants within this sample encode the same CDR3. V and J are TRBV28 and TRBJ2-7; no clear D. CDR3 length: 11 amino acids. V gave up 5 bases and J gave up 3 bases, with 5 bases separating them. Germline V CDR1 and CDR2: MDHEN, SYDVKM. The CDR3 loop is CASSRSYEQYF. As DNA, the CDR3 is TGTGCCAGCAGTAGGAGCTACGAGCAGTACTTC.

This clone has only a few counts. This rearrangement joins TRBV6-5 to TRBJ1-2; possible D gene TRBD1, 6 bases. Trimming removed 5 bases at V and 3 bases at J, with 16 bases between. Germline V lookup: CDR1 MNHEY, CDR2 SVGAGI. The CDR3 contains 15 residues. The CDR3 sequence is CASSRDIRGDYGYTF. CDR3 nucleotide sequence: TGTGCCAGCAGTCGGGATATCAGGGGCGACTATGGCTACACCTTC.

CDR3 coding DNA: TGTGCCAGCAGCTTAACGGCAGGGGTTGACTATGGCTACACCTTC. It encodes CASSLTAGVDYGYTF. The chain uses TRBV7-2 and TRBJ1-2; D may be TRBD1 (6 bases). The V and J ends lost 2 bases and 3 bases respectively, with 13 bases between them. The CDR3 contains 15 residues. The germline CDR1 and CDR2 sequences are SGHTA and FQGNSA. Filled out from reference TRBV7-2 and TRBJ1-2, the complete variable domain reads GAGVSQSPSNKVTEKGKDVELRCDPISGHTALYWYRQSLGQGLEFLIYFQGNSAPDKSGLPSDRFSAERTGGSVSTLTIQRTQQEDSAVYLCASSLTAGVDYGYTFGSGTRLTVV.

The chain carries TRBV21-1 and TRBJ1-1; the listed D gene, TRBD1, was not tested against the DNA. TRBV21-1 is designated a pseudogene. This CDR3 is built from 17 residues. CDR3 region: CASSKAGSAGGRTEAFF. CDR3 coding DNA: TGTGCCAGCAGCAAAGCTGGGTCAGCAGGGGGTCGGACTGAAGCTTTCTTT.

The genes are TRBV6-1 and TRBJ1-5; 11 bases align to TRBD1. V was clipped by 4 bases and J by 8 bases; unmatched bases: 10. CDR3 size: 16 residues. In germline, CDR1 is MNHNS, CDR2 SASEGT. The CDR3 loop is CASSAETGQGGKPQHF. The CDR3 nucleotides read TGTGCCAGCAGTGCAGAAACGGGACAGGGGGGTAAGCCCCAGCATTTT.

CDR3 DNA: TGTGCCAGCAGCTTTACGAGACAGGGGGCAAACGAGCAGTACTTC. Translated, it gives CASSFTRQGANEQYF. The J gene is TRBJ2-7, the V gene TRBV7-3; 10 positions match TRBD1. The ends lost 3 bases at V and 5 bases at J; junction bases unmatched: 7. The germline gives CDR1 SGHTA, CDR2 FQGTGA. The CDR3 runs to 15 residues.

V gene TRBV7-3 combines with J gene TRBJ2-2; 11 bases are shared with TRBD2. V lost 3 bases to trimming and J lost 7 bases; unmatched junction nucleotides: 13. The CDR3 runs 18 residues. Germline CDR1 is SGHTA and CDR2 is FQGTGA. The CDR3 loop is CASSFGPGLAVGDGELFF. In DNA form, the CDR3 reads TGTGCCAGCAGCTTTGGGCCGGGACTAGCGGTGGGAGACGGGGAGCTGTTTTTT.

This chain uses TRBV7-6 with TRBJ1-5, with 9 bases matching TRBD1. V was clipped by 6 bases and J by 4 bases; unmatched bases: 7. The CDR3 runs to 15 residues. CDR1 and CDR2 (germline): SGHVS, FNYEAQ. The DNA for the CDR3 is TGTGCCAGCAGTTTTACACAGGGGGCTAATCAGCCCCAGCATTTT. The encoded protein is CASSFTQGANQPQHF.

This clone was picked up a small number of times. V usage is TRBV7-8 and J usage is TRBJ2-2, with D uncertain. V was trimmed by 6 bases and J by 3 bases, leaving 11 bases between them. The CDR3 sequence is 14 residues long. CDR1 is SGHVS, CDR2 FQNEAQ, per germline. CDR3 region: CASSFRYDTGELFF. CDR3 DNA sequence: TGTGCCAGCAGTTTTAGATACGACACCGGGGAGCTGTTTTTT. Using reference TRBV7-8 and TRBJ2-2 for the parts outside the CDR3, the full variable domain is GAGVSQSPRYKVAKRGQDVALRCDPISGHVSLFWYQQALGQGPEFLTYFQNEAQLDKSGLPSDRFFAERPEGSVSTLKIQRTQQEDSAVYLCASSFRYDTGELFFGEGSRLTVL.

The chain uses TRBV5-5 and TRBJ1-5, with 8 bases aligning to TRBD1. CDR1 and CDR2 from the germline V gene are SGHKS and YYEKEE (reference sequence). The CDR3 contains 15 residues. Losses at the gene ends were 0 bases for V and 10 bases for J; bases not matched to a gene: 9. The CDR3 is CASSLATGTGVPQHF. In nucleotides, the CDR3 is TGTGCCAGCAGCTTGGCTACCGGGACAGGTGTTCCCCAGCATTTT.

The J gene is TRBJ2-7, the V gene TRBV28; D is undetermined. Trimming pared 5 bases from V and 0 bases from J, leaving 14 bases between. This CDR3 contains 15 residues. CDR1 and CDR2 (germline): MDHEN, SYDVKM. The CDR3 spells CASSPLQPGSYEQYF. The CDR3 DNA sequence: TGTGCCAGCAGTCCCCTCCAGCCAGGCTCCTACGAGCAGTACTTC.

This clone was picked up a small number of times. The J gene is TRBJ1-4, the V gene TRBV9, with 8 bases matching TRBD1. Per germline, CDR1 SGDLS and CDR2 YYNGEE. The CDR3 extends over 16 amino acids. V lost 3 bases, J lost 8 bases, and 12 bases stayed unmatched. The CDR3 DNA reads as TGTGCCAGCAGCGAAACCTCAGGGGGCGGTTGGGAAAAACTGTTTTTT. The encoded protein is CASSETSGGGWEKLFF. Full variable domain (missing parts from reference TRBV9 and TRBJ1-4): DSGVTQTPKHLITATGQRVTLRCSPRSGDLSVYWYQQSLDQGLQFLIQYYNGEERAKGNILERFSAQQFPDLHSELNLSSLELGDSALYFCASSETSGGGWEKLFFGSGTQLSVL.

The chain recombines TRBV3-1 (or the pseudogene TRBV3-2) with TRBJ1-3, with D tentatively TRBD1 (5 bases). The CDR3 loop spans 14 amino acids. V lost 2 bases to trimming and J lost 4 bases, with 9 bases between them. CDR1 LGHDT and CDR2 YNNKEL come from the germline V gene (reference sequence). The CDR3 nucleotides read TGTGCCAGCAGCCAACAGGGTTCGGGAAACACCATATATTTT. It yields the protein CASSQQGSGNTIYF.

This chain connects TRBV12-3 or TRBV12-4 to TRBJ2-3; unclear D gene. The CDR3 has 13 amino acids. V was clipped by 8 bases and J by 4 bases, with 13 bases between them. The CDR3 protein is CASHFPGADTQYF. The CDR3, as DNA: TGTGCCAGCCATTTCCCGGGTGCAGATACGCAGTATTTT.

The chain couples TRBV5-4 to TRBJ2-2, with 12 bases that match TRBD2. After removal of 5 bases from V and 5 bases from J, the junction contained 7 bases not matched to a gene. CDR1 and CDR2 (germline): SGHNT, YYREEE (reference sequence). The CDR3 runs 16 residues. The CDR3 DNA sequence: TGTGCCAGCAGTACTCTAGCGGGAGGGCGGACCGGGGAGCTGTTTTTT. Translation: CASSTLAGGRTGELFF.

V is TRBV28 and J is TRBJ1-5, with TRBD1 matching over 9 bases. The V gene's germline CDR1 is MDHEN and CDR2 SYDVKM. Unmatched junction bases numbered 6, after V lost 6 bases and J lost 6 bases. CDR3 length equals 14 residues. Written as DNA, the CDR3 is TGTGCCAGCAGGCTCGGGACAGGGAGTCAGCCCCAGCATTTT. Its translation: CASRLGTGSQPQHF.